This T cell receptor (beta chain) was sequenced during a study of spatial heterogeneity in lung cancer. Overall study results and limits: Tumor mutation count correlated with how many alpha and beta TCRs expanded intratumorally. Ubiquitous and regional nonsynonymous mutations were each tracked by the matching count of ubiquitous or regional expanded TCRs.

A single record per CDR3 protein comes from TCRdb applying MiXCR to the 5' RACE reads. The table has 5,700 or so distinct CDR3 sequences, around 3.9% seen once. Time point described: sample taken at primary tumor resection. This clonotype has at least ten counts. Its specificity is unknown. The CDR3 covers 12 residues. Trimming stripped 6 bases from V and 3 bases from J, with 11 bases between. CDR1 is DFQATT, CDR2 SNEGSKA, per germline (reference sequence). V usage is TRBV20-1 and J usage is TRBJ2-5; possible D gene TRBD2, 6 bases. Specimen: lung tumor tissue, collected at surgery. The clonotype was recovered from a female donor with early-stage non-small cell lung cancer. The CDR3 loop is CSAAQREETQYF. CDR3 DNA: TGCAGTGCAGCCCAGCGGGAAGAGACCCAGTACTTC.